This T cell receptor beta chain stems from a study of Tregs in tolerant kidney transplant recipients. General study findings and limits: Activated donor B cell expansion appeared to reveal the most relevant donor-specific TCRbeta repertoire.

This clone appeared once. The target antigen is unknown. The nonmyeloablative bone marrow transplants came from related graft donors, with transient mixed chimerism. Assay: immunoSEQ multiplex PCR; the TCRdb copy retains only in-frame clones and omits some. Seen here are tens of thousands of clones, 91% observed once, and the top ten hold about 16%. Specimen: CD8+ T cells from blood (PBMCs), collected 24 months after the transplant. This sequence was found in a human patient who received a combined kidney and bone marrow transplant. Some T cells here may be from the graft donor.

The CDR3 DNA is TGTGCCTGGAGTTCCGAGGGGGCGGGGGGAACTGAAGCTTTCTTT. Translation gives CAWSSEGAGGTEAFF. The chain uses TRBV30 and TRBJ1-1, with TRBD1 identical over 7 bases. The J segment lost 5 bases and the V segment lost 2 bases, leaving 11 bases of the junction unmatched. CDR3 length: 15 amino acids. From germline, CDR1 is GTSNPN and CDR2 SVGIG (reference sequence).